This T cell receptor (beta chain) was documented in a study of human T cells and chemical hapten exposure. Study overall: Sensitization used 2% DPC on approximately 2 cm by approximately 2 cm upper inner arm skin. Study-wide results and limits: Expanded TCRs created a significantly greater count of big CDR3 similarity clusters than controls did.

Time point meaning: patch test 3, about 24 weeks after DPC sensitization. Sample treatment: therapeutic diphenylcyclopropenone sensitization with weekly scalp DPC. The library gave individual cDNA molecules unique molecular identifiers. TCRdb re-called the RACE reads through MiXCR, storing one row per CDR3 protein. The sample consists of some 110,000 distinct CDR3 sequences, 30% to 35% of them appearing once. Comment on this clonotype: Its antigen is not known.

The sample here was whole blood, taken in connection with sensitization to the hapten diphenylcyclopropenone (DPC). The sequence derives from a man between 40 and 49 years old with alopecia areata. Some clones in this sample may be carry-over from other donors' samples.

The chain's CDR3 is CASSKDEGRLGTDTQYF. CDR3 DNA: TGTGCCAGCAGCAAAGATGAGGGAAGGTTGGGCACAGATACGCAGTATTTT. The chain links TRBV21-1 to TRBJ2-3; the table assigns TRBD2, which was not confirmed against the DNA. TRBV21-1 has pseudogene status. CDR3 length equals 17 residues.